This T cell receptor (beta chain) comes out of a study of OX40 agonist ivuxolimab in advanced cancers. Study details: Three patients showed partial responses: one hepatocellular carcinoma and two cutaneous melanoma cases.

TCRdb's table, derived via immunoSEQ multiplex PCR, lists solely in-frame clones and lacks some. The table records 60,000 to 95,000 clones, around nine tenths of them present only once. This clone was seen a single time. The germline V and J ends were trimmed by 3 bases and 6 bases, with 6 bases remaining between them. The CDR3 is 12 residues long. Germline values: CDR1 SGHTS, CDR2 YDEGEE. The TCR was taken from an adult with an advanced solid tumor such as melanoma, head and neck, liver or kidney cancer. Sample: CD4+ or CD8+ T cells sorted from blood, taken in a trial of the OX40 agonist ivuxolimab. V and J are TRBV5-8 and TRBJ2-2; no firm D call. The CDR3 region is CASSSQSGELFF. CDR3 DNA sequence: TGTGCCAGCAGCTCACAGTCCGGGGAGCTGTTTTTT.